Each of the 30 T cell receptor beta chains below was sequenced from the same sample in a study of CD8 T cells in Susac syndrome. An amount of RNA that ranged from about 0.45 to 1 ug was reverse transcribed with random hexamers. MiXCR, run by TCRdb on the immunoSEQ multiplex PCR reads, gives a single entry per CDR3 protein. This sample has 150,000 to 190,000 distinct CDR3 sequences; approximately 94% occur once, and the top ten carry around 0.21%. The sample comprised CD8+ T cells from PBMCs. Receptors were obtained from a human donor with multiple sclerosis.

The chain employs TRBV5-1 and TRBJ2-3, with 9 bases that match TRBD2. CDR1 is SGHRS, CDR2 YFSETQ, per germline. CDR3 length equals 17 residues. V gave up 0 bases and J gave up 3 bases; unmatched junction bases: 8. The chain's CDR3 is CASSLGRLAGITDTQYF. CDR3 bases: TGCGCCAGCAGCTTGGGACGGCTAGCGGGGATAACAGATACGCAGTATTTT.

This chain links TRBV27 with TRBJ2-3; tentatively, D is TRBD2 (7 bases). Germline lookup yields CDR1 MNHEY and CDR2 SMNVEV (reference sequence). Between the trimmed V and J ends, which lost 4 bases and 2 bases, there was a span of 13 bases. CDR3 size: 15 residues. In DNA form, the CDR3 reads TGTGCCAGCAGTTCCGGGGGGCGAAACACAGATACGCAGTATTTT. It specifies CASSSGGRNTDTQYF.

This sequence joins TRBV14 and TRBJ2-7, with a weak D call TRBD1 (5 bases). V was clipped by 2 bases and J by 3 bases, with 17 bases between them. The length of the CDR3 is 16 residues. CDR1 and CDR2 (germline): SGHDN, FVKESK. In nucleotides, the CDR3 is TGTGCCAGCAGCCAACAGGGTGCCGGCTACGACTACGAGCAGTACTTC. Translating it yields CASSQQGAGYDYEQYF.

The CDR3, as DNA: TGCAGCGTTGCCTTAAAAGGCACTGAAGCTTTCTTT. Translated, it gives CSVALKGTEAFF. The V and J genes are TRBV29-1 and TRBJ1-1; D not certain. The ends were cut back, 4 bases at V and 4 bases at J, with 10 bases in the middle. The germline gives CDR1 SQVTM, CDR2 ANQGSEA. This CDR3 region has 12 residues.

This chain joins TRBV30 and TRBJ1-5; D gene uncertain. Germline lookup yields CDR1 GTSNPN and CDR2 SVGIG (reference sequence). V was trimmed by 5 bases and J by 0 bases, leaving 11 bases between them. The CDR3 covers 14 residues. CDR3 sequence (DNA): TGTGCCTGGGGGAGGGAGCGTAGCAATCAGCCCCAGCATTTT. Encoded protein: CAWGRERSNQPQHF.

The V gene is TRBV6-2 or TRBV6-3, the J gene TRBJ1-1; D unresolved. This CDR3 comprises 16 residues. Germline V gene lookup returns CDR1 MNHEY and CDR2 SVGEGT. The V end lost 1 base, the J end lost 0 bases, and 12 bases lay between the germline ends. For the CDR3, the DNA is TGTGCCAGCAGTTACTTCGGCGTGACATTGAACACTGAAGCTTTCTTT. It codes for CASSYFGVTLNTEAFF.

The CDR3 nucleotides are TGCGCCAGCAGCCCCCGACAGGAAAACAATGAGCAGTTCTTC. Protein sequence: CASSPRQENNEQFF. The chain combines TRBV5-1 with TRBJ2-1; perhaps TRBD1 as D (6 bases). Trimming left V 4 bases short and J 5 bases short, with 13 bases between. This CDR3 comprises 14 residues. Germline CDR1 reads SGHRS; CDR2 reads YFSETQ.

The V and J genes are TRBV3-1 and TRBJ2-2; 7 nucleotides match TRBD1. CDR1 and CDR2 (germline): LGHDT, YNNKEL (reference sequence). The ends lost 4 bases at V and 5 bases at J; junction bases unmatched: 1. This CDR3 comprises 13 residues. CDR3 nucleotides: TGTGCCAGCAGCCCCAGGGGGACCGGGGAGCTGTTTTTT. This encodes CASSPRGTGELFF. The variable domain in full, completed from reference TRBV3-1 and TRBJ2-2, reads DTAVSQTPKYLVTQMGNDKSIKCEQNLGHDTMYWYKQDSKKFLKIMFSYNNKELIINETVPNRFSPKSPDKAHLNLHINSLELGDSAVYFCASSPRGTGELFFGEGSRLTVL.

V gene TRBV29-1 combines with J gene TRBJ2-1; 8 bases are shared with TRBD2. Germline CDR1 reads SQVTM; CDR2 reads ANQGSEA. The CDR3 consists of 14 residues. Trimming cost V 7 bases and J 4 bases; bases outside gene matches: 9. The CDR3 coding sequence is TGCAGCGCTACAAGCACGGGAGGGTACAATGAGCAGTTCTTC. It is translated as CSATSTGGYNEQFF.

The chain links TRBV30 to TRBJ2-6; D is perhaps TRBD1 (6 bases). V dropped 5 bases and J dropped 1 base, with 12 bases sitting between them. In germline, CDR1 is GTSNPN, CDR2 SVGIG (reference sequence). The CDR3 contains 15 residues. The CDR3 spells CAWVHRVSGANVLTF. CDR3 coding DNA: TGTGCCTGGGTCCACAGGGTTTCTGGGGCCAACGTCCTGACTTTC.

The CDR3 is CATSRDKMVIQPQHF. The CDR3 region has the DNA TGTGCCACCAGCAGAGACAAGATGGTTATTCAGCCCCAGCATTTT. This rearrangement joins TRBV15 to TRBJ1-5; D not certain. CDR1 and CDR2 (germline): LNHNV, YYDKDF (reference sequence). CDR3 length equals 15 residues. Trimming took 0 bases from V and 6 from J, leaving 12 bases between them.

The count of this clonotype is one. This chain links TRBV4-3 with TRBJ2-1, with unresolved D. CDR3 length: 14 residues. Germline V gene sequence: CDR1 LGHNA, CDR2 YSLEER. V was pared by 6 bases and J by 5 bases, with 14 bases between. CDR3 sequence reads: CASSHRTGHNEQFF. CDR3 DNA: TGCGCCAGCAGTCATAGGACCGGACACAATGAGCAGTTCTTC.

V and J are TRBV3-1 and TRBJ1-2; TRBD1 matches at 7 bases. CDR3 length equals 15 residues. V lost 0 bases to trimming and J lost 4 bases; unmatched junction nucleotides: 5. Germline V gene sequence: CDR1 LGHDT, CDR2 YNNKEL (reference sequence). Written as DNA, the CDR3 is TGTGCCAGCAGCCAAGATGAGGAGGGGGCCTATGGCTACACCTTC. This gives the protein CASSQDEEGAYGYTF.

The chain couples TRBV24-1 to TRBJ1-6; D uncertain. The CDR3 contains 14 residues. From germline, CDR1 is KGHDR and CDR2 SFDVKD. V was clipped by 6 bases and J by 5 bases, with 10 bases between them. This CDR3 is CATSLGSNNSPLHF. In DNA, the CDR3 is TGTGCCACCAGTCTGGGCAGCAATAATTCACCCCTCCACTTT.

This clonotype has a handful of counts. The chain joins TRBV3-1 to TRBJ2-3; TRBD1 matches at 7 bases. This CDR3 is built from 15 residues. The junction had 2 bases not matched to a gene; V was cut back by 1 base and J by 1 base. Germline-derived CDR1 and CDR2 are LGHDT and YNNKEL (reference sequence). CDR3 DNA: TGTGCCAGCAGCCAAGGAACAGGGGGCACAGATACGCAGTATTTT. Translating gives CASSQGTGGTDTQYF.

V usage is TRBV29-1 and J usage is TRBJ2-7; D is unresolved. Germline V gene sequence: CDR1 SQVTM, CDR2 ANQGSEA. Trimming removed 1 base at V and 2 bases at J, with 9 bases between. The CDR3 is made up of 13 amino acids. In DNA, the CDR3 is TGCAGCGTTGAAGTCGACGTCCCCTACGAGCAGTACTTC. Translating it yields CSVEVDVPYEQYF.

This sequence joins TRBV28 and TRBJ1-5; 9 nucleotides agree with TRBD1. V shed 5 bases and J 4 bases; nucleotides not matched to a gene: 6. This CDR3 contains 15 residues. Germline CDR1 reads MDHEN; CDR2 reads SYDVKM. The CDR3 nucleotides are TGTGCCAGCAGTCCTAGGGACAGGGTGAATCAGCCCCAGCATTTT. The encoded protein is CASSPRDRVNQPQHF.

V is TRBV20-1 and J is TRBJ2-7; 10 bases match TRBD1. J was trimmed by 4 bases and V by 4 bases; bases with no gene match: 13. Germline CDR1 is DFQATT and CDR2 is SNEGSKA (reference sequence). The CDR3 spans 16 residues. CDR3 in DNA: TGCAGTGCTATGGGGACAGGGGCCCACCTGAGGTACGAGCAGTACTTC. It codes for CSAMGTGAHLRYEQYF.

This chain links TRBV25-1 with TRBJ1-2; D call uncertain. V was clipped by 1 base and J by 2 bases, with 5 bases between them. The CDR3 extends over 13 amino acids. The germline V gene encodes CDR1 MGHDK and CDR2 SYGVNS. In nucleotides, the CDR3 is TGTGCCAGCAGTGAATCGGAGAACTATGGCTACACCTTC. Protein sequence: CASSESENYGYTF.

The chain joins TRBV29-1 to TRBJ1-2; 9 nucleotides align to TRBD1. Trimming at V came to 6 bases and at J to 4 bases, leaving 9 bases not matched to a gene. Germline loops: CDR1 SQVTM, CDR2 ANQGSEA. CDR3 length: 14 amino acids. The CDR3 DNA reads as TGCAGCGTATCGGGACAGGGATCCCTCTATGGCTACACCTTC. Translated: CSVSGQGSLYGYTF.

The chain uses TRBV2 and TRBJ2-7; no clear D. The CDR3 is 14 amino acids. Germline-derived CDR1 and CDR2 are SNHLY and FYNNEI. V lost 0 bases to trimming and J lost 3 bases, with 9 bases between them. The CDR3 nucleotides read TGTGCCAGCAGTGAAGCTCCGGCGTACTACGAGCAGTACTTC. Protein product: CASSEAPAYYEQYF.

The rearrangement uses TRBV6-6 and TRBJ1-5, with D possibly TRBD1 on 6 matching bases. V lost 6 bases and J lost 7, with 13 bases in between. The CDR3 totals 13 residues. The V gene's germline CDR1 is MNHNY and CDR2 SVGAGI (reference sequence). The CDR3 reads CASRRGARQPQHF. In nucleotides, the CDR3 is TGTGCCAGCAGGCGGGGGGCAAGGCAGCCCCAGCATTTT.

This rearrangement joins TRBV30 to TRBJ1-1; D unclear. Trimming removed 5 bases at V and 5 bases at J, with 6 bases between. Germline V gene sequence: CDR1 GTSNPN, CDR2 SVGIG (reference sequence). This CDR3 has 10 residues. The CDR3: CAWQRTEAFF. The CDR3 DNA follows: TGTGCCTGGCAGAGGACTGAAGCTTTCTTT.

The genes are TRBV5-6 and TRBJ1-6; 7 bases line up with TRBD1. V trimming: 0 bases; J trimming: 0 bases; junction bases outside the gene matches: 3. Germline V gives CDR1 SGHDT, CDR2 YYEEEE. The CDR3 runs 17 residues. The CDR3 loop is CASSLGQGGSYNSPLHF. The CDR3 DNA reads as TGTGCCAGCAGCTTGGGACAGGGAGGCTCCTATAATTCACCCCTCCACTTT. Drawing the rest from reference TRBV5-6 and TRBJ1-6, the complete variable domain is DAGVTQSPTHLIKTRGQQVTLRCSPKSGHDTVSWYQQALGQGPQFIFQYYEEEERQRGNFPDRFSGHQFPNYSSELNVNALLLGDSALYLCASSLGQGGSYNSPLHFGNGTRLTVT.

CDR3 DNA: TGTGCCAGCACCGGACCAGAGACCCAGTACTTC. Its translation: CASTGPETQYF. The chain joins TRBV6-5 to TRBJ2-5; D is uncertain. The CDR3 runs to 11 residues. The germline V gene encodes CDR1 MNHEY and CDR2 SVGAGI. V gave up 7 bases and J gave up 4 bases, with 7 bases separating them.

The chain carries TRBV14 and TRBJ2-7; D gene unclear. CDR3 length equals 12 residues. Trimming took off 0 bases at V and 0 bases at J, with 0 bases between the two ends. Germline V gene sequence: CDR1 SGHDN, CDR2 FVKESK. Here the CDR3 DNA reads TGTGCCAGCAGCCAAGACTCCTACGAGCAGTACTTC. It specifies CASSQDSYEQYF.

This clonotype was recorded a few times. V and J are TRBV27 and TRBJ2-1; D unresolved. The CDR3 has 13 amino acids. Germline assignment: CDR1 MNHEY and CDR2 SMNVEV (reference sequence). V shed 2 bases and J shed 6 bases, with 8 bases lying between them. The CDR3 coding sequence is TGTGCCAGCAGTTTAAGGACGGGCAATGAGCAGTTCTTC. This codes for CASSLRTGNEQFF.

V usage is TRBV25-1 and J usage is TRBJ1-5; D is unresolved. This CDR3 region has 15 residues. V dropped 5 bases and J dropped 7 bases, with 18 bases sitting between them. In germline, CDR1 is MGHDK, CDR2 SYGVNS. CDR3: CASSTPGGREQPQHF. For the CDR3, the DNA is TGTGCCAGCAGTACTCCGGGAGGGCGAGAACAGCCCCAGCATTTT.

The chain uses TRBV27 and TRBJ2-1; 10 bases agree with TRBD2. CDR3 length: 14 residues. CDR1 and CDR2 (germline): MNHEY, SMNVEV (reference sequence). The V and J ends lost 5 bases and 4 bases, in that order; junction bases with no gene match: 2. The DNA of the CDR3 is TGTGCCAGCAGTGGACTAGCGGTGTACAATGAGCAGTTCTTC. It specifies CASSGLAVYNEQFF.

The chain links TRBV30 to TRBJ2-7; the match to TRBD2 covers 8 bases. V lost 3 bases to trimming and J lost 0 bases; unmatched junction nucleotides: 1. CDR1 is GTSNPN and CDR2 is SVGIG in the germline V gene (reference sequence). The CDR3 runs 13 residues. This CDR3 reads CAWRGTSSYEQYF. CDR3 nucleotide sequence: TGTGCCTGGAGAGGGACTAGCTCCTACGAGCAGTACTTC.